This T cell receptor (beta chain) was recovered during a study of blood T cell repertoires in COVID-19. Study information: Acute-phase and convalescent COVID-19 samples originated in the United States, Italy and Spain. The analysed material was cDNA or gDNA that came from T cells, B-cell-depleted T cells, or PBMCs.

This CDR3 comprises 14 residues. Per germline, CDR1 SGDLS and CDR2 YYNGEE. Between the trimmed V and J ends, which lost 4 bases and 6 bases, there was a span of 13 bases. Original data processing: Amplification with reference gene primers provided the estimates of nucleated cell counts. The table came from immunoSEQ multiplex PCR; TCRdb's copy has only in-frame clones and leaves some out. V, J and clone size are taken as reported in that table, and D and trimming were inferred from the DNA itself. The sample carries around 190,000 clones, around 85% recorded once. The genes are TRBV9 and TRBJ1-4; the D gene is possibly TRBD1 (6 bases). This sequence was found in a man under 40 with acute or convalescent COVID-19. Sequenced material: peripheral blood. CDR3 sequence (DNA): TGTGCCAGCAGCCGGGGGGGCAGGGATGAAAAACTGTTTTTT. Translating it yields CASSRGGRDEKLFF.